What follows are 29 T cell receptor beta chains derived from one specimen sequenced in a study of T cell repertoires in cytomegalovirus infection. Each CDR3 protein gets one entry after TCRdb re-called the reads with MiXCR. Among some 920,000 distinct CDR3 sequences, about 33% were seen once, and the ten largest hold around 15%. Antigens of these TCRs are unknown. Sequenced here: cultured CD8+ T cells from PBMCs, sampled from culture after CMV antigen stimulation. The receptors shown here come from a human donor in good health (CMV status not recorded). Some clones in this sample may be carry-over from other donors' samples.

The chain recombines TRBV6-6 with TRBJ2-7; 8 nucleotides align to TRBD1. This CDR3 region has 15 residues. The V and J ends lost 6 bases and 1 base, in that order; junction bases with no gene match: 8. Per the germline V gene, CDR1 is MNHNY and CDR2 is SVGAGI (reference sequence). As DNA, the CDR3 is TGTGCCAGCAGACCCGCACAGGGGGTTTCCTACGAGCAGTACTTC. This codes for CASRPAQGVSYEQYF.

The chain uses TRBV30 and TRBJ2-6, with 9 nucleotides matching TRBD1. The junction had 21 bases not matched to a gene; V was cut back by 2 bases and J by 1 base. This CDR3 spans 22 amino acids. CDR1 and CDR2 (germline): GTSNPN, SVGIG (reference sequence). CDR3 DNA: TGTGCCTGGAGTTGCATGGACAGGGGCATATCGTTCACCTTGTCTGGGGCCAACGTCCTGACTTTC. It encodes CAWSCMDRGISFTLSGANVLTF. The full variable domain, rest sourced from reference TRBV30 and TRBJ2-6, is SQTIHQWPATLVQPVGSPLSLECTVEGTSNPNLYWYRQAAGRGLQLLFYSVGIGQISSEVPQNLSASRPQDRQFILSSKKLLLSDSGFYLCAWSCMDRGISFTLSGANVLTFGAGSRLTVL.

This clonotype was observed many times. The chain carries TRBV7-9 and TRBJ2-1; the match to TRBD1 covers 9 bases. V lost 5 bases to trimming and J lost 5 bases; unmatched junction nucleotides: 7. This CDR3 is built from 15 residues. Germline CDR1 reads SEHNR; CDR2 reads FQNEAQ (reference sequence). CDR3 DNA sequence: TGTGCCAGCAGCCCTGGGACAGGGAGCCACAATGAGCAGTTCTTC. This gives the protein CASSPGTGSHNEQFF. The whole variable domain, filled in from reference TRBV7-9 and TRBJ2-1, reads DTGVSQNPRHKITKRGQNVTFRCDPISEHNRLYWYRQTLGQGPEFLTYFQNEAQLEKSRLLSDRFSAERPKGSFSTLEIQRTEQGDSAMYLCASSPGTGSHNEQFFGPGTRLTVL.

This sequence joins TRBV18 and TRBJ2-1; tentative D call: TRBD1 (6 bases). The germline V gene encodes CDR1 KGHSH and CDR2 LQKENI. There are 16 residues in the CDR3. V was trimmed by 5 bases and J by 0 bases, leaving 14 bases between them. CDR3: CASSSWTASSYNEQFF. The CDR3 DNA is TGTGCCAGCTCATCCTGGACAGCTAGCTCCTACAATGAGCAGTTCTTC.

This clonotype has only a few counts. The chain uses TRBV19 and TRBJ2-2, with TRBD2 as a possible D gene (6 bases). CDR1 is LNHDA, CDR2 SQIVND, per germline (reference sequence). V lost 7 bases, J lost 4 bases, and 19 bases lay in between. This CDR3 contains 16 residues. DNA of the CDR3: TGTGCCAGTACTTTCCCGGAGGGGTTGGCCACCGGGGAGCTGTTTTTT. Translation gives CASTFPEGLATGELFF.

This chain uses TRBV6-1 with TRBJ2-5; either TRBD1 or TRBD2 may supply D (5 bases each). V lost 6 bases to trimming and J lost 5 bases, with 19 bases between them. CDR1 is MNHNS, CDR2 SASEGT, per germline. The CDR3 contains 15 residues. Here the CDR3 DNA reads TGTGCCAGCAGCTTTGGGACGAATTTGAGGGAGACCCAGTACTTC. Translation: CASSFGTNLRETQYF.

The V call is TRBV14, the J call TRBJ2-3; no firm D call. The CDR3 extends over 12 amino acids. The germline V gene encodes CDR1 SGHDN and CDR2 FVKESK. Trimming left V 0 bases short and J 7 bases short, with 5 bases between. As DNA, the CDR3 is TGTGCCAGCAGCCAAGATTCCAATACGCAGTATTTT. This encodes CASSQDSNTQYF.

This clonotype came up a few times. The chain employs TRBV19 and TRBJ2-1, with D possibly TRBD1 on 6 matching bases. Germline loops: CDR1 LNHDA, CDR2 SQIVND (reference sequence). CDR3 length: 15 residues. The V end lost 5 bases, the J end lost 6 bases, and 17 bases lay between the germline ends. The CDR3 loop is CASSEVQGRPNEQFF. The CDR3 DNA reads TGTGCCAGTAGTGAAGTACAGGGAAGACCCAATGAGCAGTTCTTC.

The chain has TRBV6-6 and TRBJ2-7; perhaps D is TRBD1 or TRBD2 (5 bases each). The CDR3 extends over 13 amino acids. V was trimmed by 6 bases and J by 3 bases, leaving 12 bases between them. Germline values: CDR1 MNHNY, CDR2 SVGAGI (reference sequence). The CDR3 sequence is CASRYRDGYEQYV. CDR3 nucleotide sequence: TGTGCCAGCAGGTACCGGGACGGCTACGAGCAGTACGTC.

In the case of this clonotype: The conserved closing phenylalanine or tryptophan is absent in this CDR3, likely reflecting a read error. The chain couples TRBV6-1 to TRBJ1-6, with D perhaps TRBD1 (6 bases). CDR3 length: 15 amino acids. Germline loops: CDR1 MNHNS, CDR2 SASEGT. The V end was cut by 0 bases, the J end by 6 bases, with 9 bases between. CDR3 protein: CASSEARQVNSPLHY. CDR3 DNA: TGTGCCAGCAGTGAAGCCCGACAGGTTAATTCACCCCTCCACTAT.

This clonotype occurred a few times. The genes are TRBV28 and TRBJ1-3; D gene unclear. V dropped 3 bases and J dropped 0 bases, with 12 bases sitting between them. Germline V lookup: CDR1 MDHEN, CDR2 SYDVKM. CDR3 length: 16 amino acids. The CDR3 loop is CASSLVTHSSGNTIYF. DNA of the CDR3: TGTGCCAGCAGTTTGGTGACCCATTCCTCTGGAAACACCATATATTTT.

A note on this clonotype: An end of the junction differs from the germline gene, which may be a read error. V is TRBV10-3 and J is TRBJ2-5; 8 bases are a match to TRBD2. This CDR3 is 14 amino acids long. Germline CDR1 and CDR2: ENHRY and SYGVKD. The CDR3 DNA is TGTGTCATCAGGAACGGGGGGGCCCAAGAGACCCAGTACTTC. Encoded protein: CVIRNGGAQETQYF.

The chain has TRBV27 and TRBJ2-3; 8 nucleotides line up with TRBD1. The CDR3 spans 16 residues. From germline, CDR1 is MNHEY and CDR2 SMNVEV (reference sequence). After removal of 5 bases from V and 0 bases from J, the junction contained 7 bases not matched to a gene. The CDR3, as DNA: TGTGCCAGCAGTCCGGGGACAGGTGCTAGCACAGATACGCAGTATTTT. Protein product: CASSPGTGASTDTQYF.

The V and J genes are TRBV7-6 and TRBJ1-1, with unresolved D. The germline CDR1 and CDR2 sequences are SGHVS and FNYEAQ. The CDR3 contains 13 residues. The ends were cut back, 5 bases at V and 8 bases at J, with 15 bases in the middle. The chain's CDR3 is CASSDQLNREAFF. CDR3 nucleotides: TGTGCCAGCAGCGACCAGTTAAATCGCGAAGCTTTCTTT.

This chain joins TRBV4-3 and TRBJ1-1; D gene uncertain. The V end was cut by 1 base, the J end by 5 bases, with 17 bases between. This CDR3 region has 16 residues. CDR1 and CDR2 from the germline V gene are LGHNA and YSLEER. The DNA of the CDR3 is TGCGCCAGCAGCCAAGCATTTGGCTTTGGGAGGACTGAAGCTTTCTTT. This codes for CASSQAFGFGRTEAFF.

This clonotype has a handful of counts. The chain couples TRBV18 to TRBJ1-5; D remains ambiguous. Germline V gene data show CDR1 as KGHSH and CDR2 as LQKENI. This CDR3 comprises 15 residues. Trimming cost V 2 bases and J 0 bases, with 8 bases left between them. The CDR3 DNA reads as TGTGCCAGCTCACCAGGAGAGTCTAGCAATCAGCCCCAGCATTTT. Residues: CASSPGESSNQPQHF.

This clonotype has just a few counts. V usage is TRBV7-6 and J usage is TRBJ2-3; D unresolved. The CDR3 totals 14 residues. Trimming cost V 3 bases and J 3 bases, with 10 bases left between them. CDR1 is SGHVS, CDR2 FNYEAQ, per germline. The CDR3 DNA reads TGTGCCAGCAGCTTTGTGGGTATTACAGATACGCAGTATTTT. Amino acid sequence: CASSFVGITDTQYF.

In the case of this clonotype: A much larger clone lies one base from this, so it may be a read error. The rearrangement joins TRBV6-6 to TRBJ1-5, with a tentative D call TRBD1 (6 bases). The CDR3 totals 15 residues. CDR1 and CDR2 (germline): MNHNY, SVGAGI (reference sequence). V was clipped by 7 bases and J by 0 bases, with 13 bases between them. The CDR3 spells CASKDRTVSNQPQHF. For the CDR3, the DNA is TGTGCCAGCAAAGACAGGACTGTTAGCAATCAGCCCCAGCATTTT.

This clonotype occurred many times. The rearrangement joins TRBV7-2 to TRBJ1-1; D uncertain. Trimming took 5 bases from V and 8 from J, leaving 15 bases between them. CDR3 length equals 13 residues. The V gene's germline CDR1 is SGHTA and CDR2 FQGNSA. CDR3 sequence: CASSLVVRHEAFF. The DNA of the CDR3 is TGTGCCAGCAGCCTCGTGGTACGTCACGAAGCTTTCTTT.

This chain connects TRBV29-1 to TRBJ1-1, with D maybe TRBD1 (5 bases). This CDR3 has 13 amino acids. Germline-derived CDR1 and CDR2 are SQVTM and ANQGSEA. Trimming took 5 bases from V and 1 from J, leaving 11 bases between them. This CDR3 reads CSVLHGANTEAFF. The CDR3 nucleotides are TGCAGCGTTCTCCACGGGGCGAACACTGAAGCTTTCTTT.

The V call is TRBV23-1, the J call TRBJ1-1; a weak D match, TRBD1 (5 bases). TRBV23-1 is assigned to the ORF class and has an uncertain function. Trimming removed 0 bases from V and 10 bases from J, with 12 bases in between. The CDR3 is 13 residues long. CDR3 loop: CASSQSQGIRAFF. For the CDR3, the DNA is TGCGCCAGCAGTCAATCCCAGGGCATCAGAGCTTTCTTT.

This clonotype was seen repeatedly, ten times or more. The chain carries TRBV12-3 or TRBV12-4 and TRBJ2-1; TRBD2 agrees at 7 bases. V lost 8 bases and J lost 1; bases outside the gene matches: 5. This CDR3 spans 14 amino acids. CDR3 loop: CASSWGGSYNEQFF. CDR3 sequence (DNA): TGTGCCAGCTCCTGGGGGGGGTCCTACAATGAGCAGTTCTTC.

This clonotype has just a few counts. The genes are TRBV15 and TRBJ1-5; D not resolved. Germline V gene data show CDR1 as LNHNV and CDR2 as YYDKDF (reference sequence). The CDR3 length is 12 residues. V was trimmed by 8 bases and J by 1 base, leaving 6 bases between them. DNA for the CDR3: TGTGCCACCCAGGACAGCAATCAGCCCCAGCATTTT. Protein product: CATQDSNQPQHF.

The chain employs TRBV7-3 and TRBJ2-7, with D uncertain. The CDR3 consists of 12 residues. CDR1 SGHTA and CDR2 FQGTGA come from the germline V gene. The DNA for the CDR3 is TGTGTCAGCAGCTTAGACACCTACGAGCAGTACGTC. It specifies CVSSLDTYEQYV.

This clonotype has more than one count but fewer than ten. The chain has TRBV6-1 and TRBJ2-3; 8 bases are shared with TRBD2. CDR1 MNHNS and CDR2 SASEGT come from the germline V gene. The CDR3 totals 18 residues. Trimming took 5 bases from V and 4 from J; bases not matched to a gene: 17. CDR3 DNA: TGTGCCAGCAGTCCACTTAAGACTAGCGCCTCAAAATCAGATACGCAGTATTTT. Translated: CASSPLKTSASKSDTQYF.

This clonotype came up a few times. CDR3 bases: TGTGCCAGCAGCTCAACAGGGAAGGGAGGCTACACCTTC. It encodes CASSSTGKGGYTF. The chain combines TRBV7-9 with TRBJ1-2; D possibly corresponds to TRBD1 (6 bases). The germline gives CDR1 SEHNR, CDR2 FQNEAQ (reference sequence). V was pared by 4 bases and J by 8 bases, with 14 bases between. The CDR3 runs to 13 residues.

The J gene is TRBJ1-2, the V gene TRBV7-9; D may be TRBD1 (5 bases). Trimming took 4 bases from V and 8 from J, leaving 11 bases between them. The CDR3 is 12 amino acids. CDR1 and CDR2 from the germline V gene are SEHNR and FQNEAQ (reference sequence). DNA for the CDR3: TGTGCCAGCAGCTCCCGGGACTGGGGCTACACCTTC. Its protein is CASSSRDWGYTF.

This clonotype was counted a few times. The CDR3 sequence is CASSFSPQQETQYF. CDR3 sequence (DNA): TGTGCCAGCAGTTTTAGCCCCCAGCAAGAGACCCAGTACTTC. The chain has TRBV28 and TRBJ2-5; D unresolved. Germline-derived CDR1 and CDR2 are MDHEN and SYDVKM. This CDR3 is 14 amino acids long. V lost 3 bases to trimming and J lost 2 bases, with 10 bases between them.

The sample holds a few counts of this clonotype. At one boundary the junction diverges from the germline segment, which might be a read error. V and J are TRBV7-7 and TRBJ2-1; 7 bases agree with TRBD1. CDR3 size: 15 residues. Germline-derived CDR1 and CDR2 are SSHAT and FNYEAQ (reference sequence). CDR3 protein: CASSLRSGTDNEQFF. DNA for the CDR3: TGTGCTAGCAGCTTGAGGTCGGGGACAGACAATGAGCAGTTCTTC.